This is a list of T cell receptor beta chains from one sample in a study of blood T cell repertoires in COVID-19. Clones were read by immunoSEQ multiplex PCR, and TCRdb kept only the in-frame ones, dropping some. The table records 140,000 to 150,000 clones, 70% to 90% of them present only once. Sequencing was done on a sample of PBMCs or T cells enriched from blood (not recorded which). The receptor set was obtained from a woman between 35 and 50 years old who had recovered from COVID-19. CDR3s include the opening cysteine and the closing phenylalanine or tryptophan. D genes are given only for firm matches. Rows may omit the clone size; those that give it use once, few, many or a size class.

J gene: TRBJ2-5; D gene: TRBD1; clone size: -; CDR3 length: 16; V gene: TRBV5-1; CDR3 DNA: TGCGCCAGCAGCTTGGATTTATCCACAGGGGAAGAGACCCAGTACTTC; CDR3 protein: CASSLDLSTGEETQYF
J gene: TRBJ2-2; D gene: TRBD2; clone size: few; CDR3 length: 14; V gene: TRBV5-4; CDR3 DNA: TGTGCCAGCAGCTACGGACTAGCGGGCGGGGAGCTGTTTTTT; CDR3 protein: CASSYGLAGGELFF
J gene: TRBJ1-2; D gene: -; clone size: -; CDR3 length: 17; V gene: TRBV9; CDR3 DNA: TGTGCCAGCAGCGTAGGACCGATGGGGTCGGGGGACTATGGCTACACCTTC; CDR3 protein: CASSVGPMGSGDYGYTF
J gene: TRBJ2-7; D gene: -; clone size: -; CDR3 length: 14; V gene: TRBV18; CDR3 DNA: TGTGCCAGCACGCCCTCACAGAGCTCCTACGAGCAGTACTTC; CDR3 protein: CASTPSQSSYEQYF
J gene: TRBJ2-7; D gene: -; clone size: -; CDR3 length: 13; V gene: TRBV27; CDR3 DNA: TGTGCCAGCAGTCTAACAGGGAATTACGAGCAGTACTTC; CDR3 protein: CASSLTGNYEQYF
J gene: TRBJ2-1; D gene: TRBD2; clone size: few; CDR3 length: 16; V gene: TRBV5-4; CDR3 DNA: TGTGCCAGCAGCTCGAGCGGGGGGGCCTCCTACAATGAGCAGTTCTTC; CDR3 protein: CASSSSGGASYNEQFF
J gene: TRBJ2-7; D gene: TRBD2; clone size: -; CDR3 length: 16; V gene: TRBV5-1; CDR3 DNA: TGCGCCAGCAGCTTGGACCCGGGACTAGCGGGAGCCGAGCAGTACTTC; CDR3 protein: CASSLDPGLAGAEQYF
J gene: TRBJ2-3; D gene: -; clone size: -; CDR3 length: 13; V gene: TRBV7-8; CDR3 DNA: TGTGCCAGCAGCACCAGTGAAGCAGATACGCAGTATTTT; CDR3 protein: CASSTSEADTQYF
J gene: TRBJ1-5; D gene: -; clone size: -; CDR3 length: 16; V gene: TRBV23-1; CDR3 DNA: TGCGCCAGCCTCTATATAAGAGGAACTAGCAATCAGCCCCAGCATTTT; CDR3 protein: CASLYIRGTSNQPQHF
J gene: TRBJ1-2; D gene: -; clone size: -; CDR3 length: 14; V gene: TRBV5-8; CDR3 DNA: TGTGCCAGCAGCTTGCGACAGAGCCCGTATGGCTACACCTTC; CDR3 protein: CASSLRQSPYGYTF
J gene: TRBJ1-6; D gene: -; clone size: -; CDR3 length: 13; V gene: TRBV11-2; CDR3 DNA: TGTGCCAGCAGTCCGGGACAAAGCTCACCCCTCCACTTT; CDR3 protein: CASSPGQSSPLHF
J gene: TRBJ2-2; D gene: -; clone size: -; CDR3 length: 16; V gene: TRBV11-2; CDR3 DNA: TGTGCCAGCAGCCTAACCGGGGGGCGAGAAACCGGGGAGCTGTTTTTT; CDR3 protein: CASSLTGGRETGELFF
J gene: TRBJ2-3; D gene: -; clone size: -; CDR3 length: 14; V gene: TRBV4-1; CDR3 DNA: TGCGCCAGCAGCCAAGGGGCCGCCACAGATACGCAGTATTTT; CDR3 protein: CASSQGAATDTQYF
J gene: TRBJ1-2; D gene: -; clone size: -; CDR3 length: 15; V gene: TRBV15; CDR3 DNA: TGTGCCACCAGTCCGATGGGGGGGGGTCACTATGGCTACACCTTC; CDR3 protein: CATSPMGGGHYGYTF
J gene: TRBJ2-5; D gene: TRBD2; clone size: -; CDR3 length: 13; V gene: TRBV3-1/TRBV3-2; CDR3 DNA: TGTGCCAGCAGCCCGACTAGCGTAGAGACCCAGTACTTC; CDR3 protein: CASSPTSVETQYF
J gene: TRBJ2-5; D gene: -; clone size: -; CDR3 length: 13; V gene: TRBV2; CDR3 DNA: TGTGCCAGCGACAGTTTTTCCCAAGAGACCCAGTACTTC; CDR3 protein: CASDSFSQETQYF
J gene: TRBJ1-1; D gene: TRBD1; clone size: once; CDR3 length: 16; V gene: TRBV3-1/TRBV3-2; CDR3 DNA: TGTGCCAGCAGCCAATACCCGGGGACAGCTAACACTGAAGCTTTCTTT; CDR3 protein: CASSQYPGTANTEAFF
J gene: TRBJ1-6; D gene: TRBD1; clone size: -; CDR3 length: 19; V gene: TRBV5-6; CDR3 DNA: TGTGCCAGCAGCTTGGCCTCAGGGACAGGAAGCTCCTATAATTCACCCCTCCACTTT; CDR3 protein: CASSLASGTGSSYNSPLHF
J gene: TRBJ2-1; D gene: TRBD2; clone size: -; CDR3 length: 16; V gene: TRBV11-3; CDR3 DNA: TGTGCCAGCAGCTTAGAAGCGGGGGGCCCATACAATGAGCAGTTCTTC; CDR3 protein: CASSLEAGGPYNEQFF
J gene: TRBJ1-2; D gene: TRBD1; clone size: -; CDR3 length: 14; V gene: TRBV4-1; CDR3 DNA: TGCGCCAGCAGCCCCAACAGGGGCAACTATGGCTACACCTTC; CDR3 protein: CASSPNRGNYGYTF
J gene: TRBJ1-2; D gene: TRBD1; clone size: -; CDR3 length: 14; V gene: TRBV6-5; CDR3 DNA: TGTGCCAGCAGTCGGACAGGGAGGGACTATGGCTACACCTTC; CDR3 protein: CASSRTGRDYGYTF
J gene: TRBJ1-2; D gene: TRBD1; clone size: -; CDR3 length: 14; V gene: TRBV15; CDR3 DNA: TGTGCCACCAGCAGAGATACAGGGGACTATGGCTACACCTTC; CDR3 protein: CATSRDTGDYGYTF
J gene: TRBJ2-7; D gene: TRBD1; clone size: -; CDR3 length: 14; V gene: TRBV5-4; CDR3 DNA: TGTGCCAGCAGCTTTATCGGGACAGGGGGCGAGCAGTACTTC; CDR3 protein: CASSFIGTGGEQYF
J gene: TRBJ1-3; D gene: -; clone size: -; CDR3 length: 16; V gene: TRBV18; CDR3 DNA: TGTGCCAGCTCACCACATGAGGTAGCGACTGGAAACACCATATATTTT; CDR3 protein: CASSPHEVATGNTIYF
J gene: TRBJ2-5; D gene: -; clone size: once; CDR3 length: 16; V gene: TRBV3-1/TRBV3-2; CDR3 DNA: TGTGCCAGCAGCCAAGACGGGGGTCGAGGGCAAGAGACCCAGTACTTC; CDR3 protein: CASSQDGGRGQETQYF
J gene: TRBJ1-5; D gene: -; clone size: -; CDR3 length: 13; V gene: TRBV13; CDR3 DNA: TGTGCCAGCAGCTTAGCCCCCCGTCAGCCCCAGCATTTT; CDR3 protein: CASSLAPRQPQHF
J gene: TRBJ2-7; D gene: TRBD2; clone size: -; CDR3 length: 20; V gene: TRBV4-1; CDR3 DNA: TGCGCCAGCAGCCAAGATGCGATAACTAGCGGGGAACTGAGCTCCTACGAGCAGTACTTC; CDR3 protein: CASSQDAITSGELSSYEQYF
J gene: TRBJ2-2; D gene: TRBD2; clone size: -; CDR3 length: 16; V gene: TRBV7-8; CDR3 DNA: TGTGCCAGCAGCTTAGGTGGGGGAGGGCCTGAGGGGGAGCTGTTTTTT; CDR3 protein: CASSLGGGGPEGELFF
J gene: TRBJ1-2; D gene: TRBD1; clone size: -; CDR3 length: 17; V gene: TRBV15; CDR3 DNA: TGTGCCACCAGCAGAGACCGAGGACAGGGGGAGAACTATGGCTACACCTTC; CDR3 protein: CATSRDRGQGENYGYTF
J gene: TRBJ2-1; D gene: -; clone size: -; CDR3 length: 15; V gene: TRBV6-5; CDR3 DNA: TGTGCCAGCAGTGACTCGAGGGTTTCGCACAATGAGCAGTTCTTC; CDR3 protein: CASSDSRVSHNEQFF
J gene: TRBJ2-2; D gene: TRBD2; clone size: -; CDR3 length: 13; V gene: TRBV9; CDR3 DNA: TGTGCCAGCGCTAGCGGGTTCGCCGGGGAGCTGTTTTTT; CDR3 protein: CASASGFAGELFF
J gene: TRBJ1-1; D gene: -; clone size: -; CDR3 length: 13; V gene: TRBV7-3; CDR3 DNA: TGTGCCAGCAGCTCTCAGGGTAACGCTGAAGCTTTCTTT; CDR3 protein: CASSSQGNAEAFF
J gene: TRBJ1-5; D gene: -; clone size: -; CDR3 length: 15; V gene: TRBV3-1/TRBV3-2; CDR3 DNA: TGTGCCAGCAGCCAAGATGCGGGGATGGGTCAGCCCCAGCATTTT; CDR3 protein: CASSQDAGMGQPQHF
J gene: TRBJ1-5; D gene: -; clone size: -; CDR3 length: 14; V gene: TRBV9; CDR3 DNA: TGTGCCAGCAGCACAGGGTTTTTAAATCAGCCCCAGCATTTT; CDR3 protein: CASSTGFLNQPQHF
J gene: TRBJ1-2; D gene: -; clone size: -; CDR3 length: 10; V gene: TRBV10-3; CDR3 DNA: TGTGCCACATACAGCTATGGCTACACCTTC; CDR3 protein: CATYSYGYTF
J gene: TRBJ2-7; D gene: -; clone size: -; CDR3 length: 14; V gene: TRBV30; CDR3 DNA: TGTGCCTGGGGTAGGGGGGGGCAGGGTTACGAGCAGTACTTC; CDR3 protein: CAWGRGGQGYEQYF
J gene: TRBJ1-3; D gene: TRBD1; clone size: few; CDR3 length: 15; V gene: TRBV9; CDR3 DNA: TGTGCCAGCAGCCAACAACAGGGGGGAGGAAACACCATATATTTT; CDR3 protein: CASSQQQGGGNTIYF
J gene: TRBJ1-6; D gene: -; clone size: -; CDR3 length: 12; V gene: TRBV19; CDR3 DNA: TGTGCCAGTACGGCGGAAAATTCACCCCTCCACTTT; CDR3 protein: CASTAENSPLHF
J gene: TRBJ2-3; D gene: TRBD1; clone size: -; CDR3 length: 16; V gene: TRBV13; CDR3 DNA: TGTGCCAGCAGCTTAGGGGACAGGGGAGCGACAGATACGCAGTATTTT; CDR3 protein: CASSLGDRGATDTQYF
J gene: TRBJ2-7; D gene: -; clone size: -; CDR3 length: 17; V gene: TRBV11-2; CDR3 DNA: TGTGCCAGCAGCTTAGGGTCGCGGGTCCTGCCCACCTACGAGCAGTACTTC; CDR3 protein: CASSLGSRVLPTYEQYF
J gene: TRBJ1-2; D gene: TRBD1; clone size: -; CDR3 length: 15; V gene: TRBV7-9; CDR3 DNA: TGTGCCAGCAGCTTAGCGGGACAGGGCGGCTATGGCTACACCTTC; CDR3 protein: CASSLAGQGGYGYTF